This TCR beta chain came from a study of T cell responses to AZD1222 COVID-19 vaccine. The study's findings and limits: Samples come after the peak T cell response, not at day 14. Spike-specific TCR breadth and depth rose after two AZD1222 doses. Across spike, vaccine-associated CD4 TCRs were found, dominant at 160-218 and 743-854. Possibly, clonal diversity was underestimated; donors were largely white British and included more females.

The data were produced by immunoSEQ multiplex PCR, yet TCRdb's version contains in-frame clones alone and is incomplete. Among 90,000 to 150,000 clones listed, roughly 90% were seen once. The ends lost 4 bases at V and 0 bases at J; junction bases unmatched: 4. CDR3 length: 15 residues. Germline V lookup: CDR1 SGDLS, CDR2 YYNGEE. As regards this clone: The target antigen is unknown.

The source was peripheral blood, collected 28 days after the second AZD1222 dose. The clonotype was recovered from an adult who received the AZD1222 COVID-19 vaccine. The chain couples TRBV9 to TRBJ2-3, with 8 bases matching TRBD2. The CDR3 reads CASSYAGGSTDTQYF. The DNA of the CDR3 is TGTGCCAGCAGCTATGCGGGGGGAAGCACAGATACGCAGTATTTT.